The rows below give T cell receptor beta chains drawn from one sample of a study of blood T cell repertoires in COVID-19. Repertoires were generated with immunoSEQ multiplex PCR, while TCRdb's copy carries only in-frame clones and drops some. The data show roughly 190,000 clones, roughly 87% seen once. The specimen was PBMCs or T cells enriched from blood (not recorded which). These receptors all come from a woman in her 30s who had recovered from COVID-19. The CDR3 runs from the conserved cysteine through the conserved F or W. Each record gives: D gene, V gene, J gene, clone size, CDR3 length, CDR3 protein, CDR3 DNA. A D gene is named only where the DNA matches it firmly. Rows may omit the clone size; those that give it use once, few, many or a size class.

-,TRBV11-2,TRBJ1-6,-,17,CASNQLGGAMGNSPLHF,TGTGCCAGCAATCAATTGGGGGGGGCGATGGGTAATTCACCCCTCCACTTT
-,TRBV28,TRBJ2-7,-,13,CASSRGDRDEQYF,TGTGCCTCATCCCGGGGAGATCGGGACGAGCAGTACTTC
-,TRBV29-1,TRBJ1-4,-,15,CSVRRDSATNEKLFF,TGCAGCGTGAGACGCGACAGTGCAACTAATGAAAAACTGTTTTTT
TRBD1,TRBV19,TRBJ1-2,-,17,CASSIDRGTGTNYGYTF,TGTGCCAGTAGTATAGATCGCGGGACAGGAACTAACTATGGCTACACCTTC
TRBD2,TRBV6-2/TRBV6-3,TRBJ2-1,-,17,CASSLTSGGAFYNEQFF,TGTGCCAGCAGCTTGACTAGCGGGGGGGCTTTCTACAATGAGCAGTTCTTC
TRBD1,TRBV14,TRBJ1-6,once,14,CASSRTGAELTLHF,TGTGCCAGCAGCCGGACAGGGGCGGAATTGACCCTCCACTTT
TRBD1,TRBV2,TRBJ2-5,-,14,CASSEQRGGETQYF,TGTGCCAGCAGTGAACAACGAGGGGGCGAGACCCAGTACTTC
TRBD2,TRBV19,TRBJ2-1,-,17,CASSIAVTSGSTNEQFF,TGTGCCAGTAGTATAGCCGTGACTAGCGGGAGTACGAATGAGCAGTTCTTC
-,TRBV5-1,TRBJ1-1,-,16,CASSLSGPGSHTEAFF,TGCGCCAGCAGCTTGTCTGGTCCGGGTTCGCACACTGAAGCTTTCTTT
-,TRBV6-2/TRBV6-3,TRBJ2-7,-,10,CASSYGGTYF,TGTGCCAGCAGTTACGGGGGGACCTACTTC
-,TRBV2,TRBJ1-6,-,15,CARSRKEGPYSPLHF,TGTGCCAGAAGTCGTAAGGAGGGGCCTTATTCACCCCTCCACTTT
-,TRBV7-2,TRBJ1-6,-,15,CASSLQGVGNSPLHF,TGTGCCAGCAGCTTACAAGGAGTCGGGAATTCACCCCTCCACTTT
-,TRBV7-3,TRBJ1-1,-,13,CASSLNGNFEAFF,TGTGCCAGCAGCTTAAACGGGAATTTTGAAGCTTTCTTT
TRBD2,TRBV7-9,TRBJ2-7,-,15,CASSETSGGSYEQYF,TGTGCCAGCAGCGAGACTAGCGGGGGTTCCTACGAGCAGTACTTC
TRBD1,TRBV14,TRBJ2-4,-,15,CASSQVQGVGNIQYF,TGTGCCAGCAGCCAAGTGCAGGGGGTGGGAAACATTCAGTACTTC
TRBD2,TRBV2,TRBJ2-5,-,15,CASNGLAGLQETQYF,TGTGCCAGCAATGGACTAGCGGGCCTCCAAGAGACCCAGTACTTC
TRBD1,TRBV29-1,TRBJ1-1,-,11,CSVQEGQAAFF,TGCAGCGTCCAAGAGGGACAGGCAGCTTTCTTT